This T cell receptor beta chain was documented in a study of OX40 agonist ivuxolimab in advanced cancers. Study-level background: Those enrolled were 80% to 85% male, with a mean age of around 57 years and ages from about 20 to 90. Eligibility rules accepted prior anti-PD-1, anti-PD-L1 or anti-CTLA-4 therapy, and over 30% had some. Study findings and constraints: At 0.1 to 3.0 mg/kg, clonal expansion of CD4+ and CD8+ blood T cells had occurred by week 6.

This clone was detected a few times. Its antigen is not known. TCRdb's table, derived via immunoSEQ multiplex PCR, lists solely in-frame clones and lacks some. The data show tens of thousands of clones, roughly three quarters seen once. Sequenced here: CD4+ or CD8+ T cells sorted from blood, sampled in a trial of the OX40 agonist ivuxolimab. This TCR derives from an adult with an advanced solid tumor such as melanoma, head and neck, liver or kidney cancer.

Written as DNA, the CDR3 is TGCAGCGTTAATTCGGGCGGGGGGGCACACAATGAGCAGTTCTTC. Amino acids: CSVNSGGGAHNEQFF. The genes are TRBV29-1 and TRBJ2-1; 9 nucleotides match TRBD2. CDR1 and CDR2 from the germline V gene are SQVTM and ANQGSEA. The CDR3 runs 15 residues. The J segment lost 5 bases and the V segment lost 5 bases, leaving 10 bases of the junction unmatched.